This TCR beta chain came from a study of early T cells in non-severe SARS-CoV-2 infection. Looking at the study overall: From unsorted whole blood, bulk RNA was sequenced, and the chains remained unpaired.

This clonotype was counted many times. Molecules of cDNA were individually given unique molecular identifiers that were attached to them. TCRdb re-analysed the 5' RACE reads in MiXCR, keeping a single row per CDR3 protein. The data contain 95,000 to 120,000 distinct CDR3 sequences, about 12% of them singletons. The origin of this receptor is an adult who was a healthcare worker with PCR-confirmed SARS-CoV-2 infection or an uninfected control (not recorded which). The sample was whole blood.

The CDR3 DNA reads as TGTGCCAGCAGCCCACGGACTAGCGGGCAAGAGACCCAGTACTTC. It codes for CASSPRTSGQETQYF. This chain uses TRBV5-4 with TRBJ2-5; 11 bases are a match to TRBD2. Germline CDR1 is SGHNT and CDR2 is YYREEE (reference sequence). Germline trimming cut 4 bases from V and 2 bases from J; bases unmatched to any gene: 4. This CDR3 is built from 15 residues. Using reference TRBV5-4 and TRBJ2-5 for the parts outside the CDR3, the full variable domain is ETGVTQSPTHLIKTRGQQVTLRCSSQSGHNTVSWYQQALGQGPQFIFQYYREEENGRGNFPPRFSGLQFPNYSSELNVNALELDDSALYLCASSPRTSGQETQYFGPGTRLLVL.